This TCR beta chain is from a study of blood T cell repertoires in COVID-19. Study details: In each case, the material was cDNA or gDNA derived from T cells, B-cell-depleted T cells, or PBMCs.

Produced via immunoSEQ multiplex PCR; TCRdb's table is partial and in-frame only. The repertoire holds some 160,000 clones, with approximately 91% as singletons. The TCR sequence derives from a man aged 18 to 30 with COVID-19, enrolled during active disease. What was sequenced was peripheral blood.

The CDR3, as DNA: TGTGCCAGTAGTATAGCGAGGGCGGCTTTCTTT. Its protein is CASSIARAAFF. The chain uses TRBV19 and TRBJ1-1; D is unclear. V was cut by 1 base and J by 11 bases, with 8 bases left in between. The CDR3 is 11 amino acids. Germline CDR1 is LNHDA and CDR2 is SQIVND (reference sequence).